Below, one T cell receptor (beta chain) is given with its context. The antigen it recognizes is unknown. Per-nucleotide qualities are absent, and no much larger clonotype sits a single base away. This sample is drawn from a study of blood T cell repertoires in COVID-19 (dated by TCRdb to about 2020). Notes on the research overall: Samples covering the acute and convalescent phases of COVID-19 were provided by collaborators in the United States, Italy and Spain. The material from the prospective study consisted of cDNA or gDNA derived from T cells, B-cell-depleted T cells, or PBMCs. Deeply sampled blood TCRbeta repertoires from subjects exposed to, actively infected with, or recovered from COVID-19 were included in the dataset. A freely available public database, intended as a resource for researchers studying the immune response to SARS-CoV-2, is where the repertoires were released. The samples were drawn from the first 160 participants of the ongoing ImmuneRACE study and from more than 1,000 subjects provided by 6 global collaborators. Nearly every sample came with metadata listing a de-identified subject ID, COVID-19 status, age in years and sex. Where available, HLA class I and class II types were taken from metadata supplied by the sample provider and were not determined by assay-based typing. The research as a whole found: Clinical and demographic metadata were provided uncurated, with the amount varying by source and participant.

The immunoSEQ Assay, a bias-controlled multiplex PCR, was used to amplify TCRbeta CDR3 regions from genomic DNA. The study's processing was this. The number of nucleated cells in each sample was estimated from the amplification of reference gene primers within the assay. To quantify the absolute abundance of each unique TCRbeta CDR3 rearrangement, sequence reads were collapsed and filtered. For each sample, productive Simpson clonality was calculated by taking the square root of Simpson's diversity index across productive rearrangements. Held by TCRdb, this immuneACCESS table contains in-frame sequences only and omits some clones. Under half of the omission traces to an unresolved V gene where checked; the cause of the rest is unknown. V, J and clone size are those of that table, while D and trimming were read from the DNA. Present in this sample are around 260,000 clones, approximately 91% of which were seen just once. The ten largest make up around 0.7% of the sample.

Its CDR3 holds 14 amino acids, cysteine through phenylalanine. Just CDR3 DNA is preserved here, 42 bases in frame from base 1. The germline V gene gives CDR1 as SGHDN and CDR2 as FVKESK. V loses 3 bases of germline sequence and J loses 2 bases, and the interval between the two ends is 5 bases. Collaborating institutions collected whole blood in K2EDTA tubes following their own protocols. For TCRbeta analysis, collaborators shipped samples as frozen whole blood, isolated PBMCs, or DNA extracted from either of those sample types. The material sequenced was peripheral blood. The sequence derives from a human donor in a cohort sampled during active COVID-19. The rearrangement joined TRBV14 to TRBJ2-6; no D gene is confidently identified. At the DNA level, the sequence is TGTGCCAGCAGCCATATAACTGGGGCCAACGTCCTGACTTTC. This sequence encodes CASSHITGANVLTF.